One and the same sample provided the 30 T cell receptor beta chains below, sequenced in a study of blood T cell repertoires in COVID-19 (TCRdb year 2020). Libraries came from the immunoSEQ multiplex PCR assay. TCRdb holds this immuneACCESS table with in-frame rearrangements only. Some clones are missing; in checked studies, unresolved V genes explain under half, and the rest has no known cause. In all, the sample holds fewer than 95,000 clones, and under 90% of those were seen once. The top ten clones comprise around 13% of the sample. Sequenced material: peripheral blood. The receptors here all came from a human donor in a cohort sampled during active COVID-19.

This clone has a single count. V usage is TRBV23-1 and J usage is TRBJ1-6, with D hard to call. TRBV23-1 is an ORF, with its function uncertain. V lost 6 bases and J lost 6, with 30 bases in between. The CDR3 runs 20 residues. The CDR3 coding sequence is TGCGCCAGCAGCCACCCTGCAGGATCCTTGCCCCACCCCATTAATTCACCCCTCCACTTT. Encoded protein: CASSHPAGSLPHPINSPLHF.

The V and J genes are TRBV5-5 and TRBJ1-1, with D uncertain. The CDR3 is made up of 16 amino acids. Trimming left V 1 base short and J 4 bases short, with 17 bases between. Germline V lookup: CDR1 SGHKS, CDR2 YYEKEE (reference sequence). Written as DNA, the CDR3 is TGTGCCAGCAGCTTGCACATAGCAGCAATGAGCACTGAAGCTTTCTTT. This translates into CASSLHIAAMSTEAFF.

The chain uses TRBV28 and TRBJ1-5; D gene unclear. Trimming stripped 3 bases from V and 0 bases from J, with 12 bases between. CDR3 length equals 16 residues. CDR1 is MDHEN and CDR2 is SYDVKM in the germline V gene. CDR3 region: CASSFFWRNSNQPQHF. As DNA, the CDR3 is TGTGCCAGCAGTTTCTTCTGGAGAAATAGCAATCAGCCCCAGCATTTT.

The chain's CDR3 is CASSTRDRVSYEQYF. Written as DNA, the CDR3 is TGTGCCAGCAGCACCCGGGACAGGGTATCCTACGAGCAGTACTTC. The rearrangement joins TRBV21-1 to TRBJ2-7; the D segment call TRBD1 is taken from the table without a DNA check. TRBV21-1 is described as a pseudogene. This CDR3 region has 15 residues.

The V call is TRBV6-1, the J call TRBJ2-1; 13 nucleotides align to TRBD2. The CDR3 runs to 15 residues. Germline V CDR1 and CDR2: MNHNS, SASEGT. Trimming cost V 1 base and J 11 bases; bases outside gene matches: 5. As DNA, the CDR3 is TGTGCCAGCAGTGAAGGGACTAGCGGGGGTATCAAGCAGTTCTTC. It translates to CASSEGTSGGIKQFF.

The V and J genes are TRBV7-9 and TRBJ1-2, with D unclear. V dropped 2 bases and J dropped 8 bases, with 12 bases sitting between them. The CDR3 has 13 residues. Germline loops: CDR1 SEHNR, CDR2 FQNEAQ (reference sequence). The CDR3 coding sequence is TGTGCCAGCAGCTTATCAAGCCCGGAGGGCTACACCTTC. It codes for CASSLSSPEGYTF.

V usage is TRBV4-2 and J usage is TRBJ2-3; 9 positions agree with TRBD2. The V gene's germline CDR1 is LGHNA and CDR2 YNFKEQ. The CDR3 extends over 17 amino acids. Trimming took 3 bases from V and 5 from J; bases not matched to a gene: 12. CDR3 nucleotides: TGTGCCAGCAGCCATTTCGAACAAATGACTAGCGGAGATACGCAGTATTTT. As protein: CASSHFEQMTSGDTQYF.

The chain has TRBV27 and TRBJ1-1; 7 nucleotides match TRBD1. The CDR3 contains 15 residues. Per germline, CDR1 MNHEY and CDR2 SMNVEV (reference sequence). J lost 1 base, V lost 4 bases, and 6 bases had no gene match. In nucleotides, the CDR3 is TGTGCCAGCAGTTCCTGGACAGGCGGGAACACTGAAGCTTTCTTT. It specifies CASSSWTGGNTEAFF.

The rearrangement links TRBV27 to TRBJ2-7; TRBD2 might be the D (6 bases). This CDR3 spans 15 amino acids. The V gene lost 5 bases and the J gene lost 0 bases, with 14 bases spanning the gap. CDR1 MNHEY and CDR2 SMNVEV come from the germline V gene (reference sequence). The CDR3 region is CASSPAGGSSYEQYF. DNA for the CDR3: TGTGCCAGCAGTCCGGCCGGAGGGAGCTCCTACGAGCAGTACTTC.

This clone occurred once. The CDR3 region is CASSSRDSPSQQYF. The DNA of the CDR3 is TGTGCCAGCAGTTCTAGGGACAGCCCCTCTCAGCAGTACTTC. V usage is TRBV27 and J usage is TRBJ2-7; 7 positions agree with TRBD1. The J segment lost 8 bases and the V segment lost 4 bases, leaving 11 bases of the junction unmatched. The CDR3 length is 14 residues. Germline CDR1 is MNHEY and CDR2 is SMNVEV (reference sequence).

The chain joins TRBV7-9 to TRBJ1-4; no reliable D call. Trimming took off 5 bases at V and 0 bases at J, with 13 bases between the two ends. The CDR3 consists of 16 residues. Germline-derived CDR1 and CDR2 are SEHNR and FQNEAQ (reference sequence). The CDR3 loop reads CASSLRDVATNEKLFF. The CDR3 DNA is TGTGCCAGCAGCCTGCGCGATGTGGCAACTAATGAAAAACTGTTTTTT. The entire variable domain, with the rest obtained from reference TRBV7-9 and TRBJ1-4, is as follows: DTGVSQNPRHKITKRGQNVTFRCDPISEHNRLYWYRQTLGQGPEFLTYFQNEAQLEKSRLLSDRFSAERPKGSFSTLEIQRTEQGDSAMYLCASSLRDVATNEKLFFGSGTQLSVL.

In DNA form, the CDR3 reads TGTGCCAGCAGCCAAGCTGGGACAGGCGGGCAGTACTTC. Its protein product is CASSQAGTGGQYF. The rearrangement links TRBV14 to TRBJ2-7; TRBD1 matches at 8 bases. Germline assignment: CDR1 SGHDN and CDR2 FVKESK. The CDR3 contains 13 residues. V dropped 1 base and J dropped 9; count of bases not matched to a gene: 5.

The CDR3 is CASSSRQAPNTGELFF. CDR3 DNA sequence: TGCGCCAGCAGTTCAAGACAGGCCCCGAACACCGGGGAGCTGTTTTTT. The chain combines TRBV4-1 with TRBJ2-2; D is perhaps TRBD1 (6 bases). The CDR3 is 16 residues long. V lost 6 bases and J lost 0, with 14 bases in between. Germline V lookup: CDR1 MGHRA, CDR2 YSYEKL.

This clone was counted a few times. One end of the junction fails to match germline, which may point to a read error. The chain couples TRBV9 to TRBJ2-7, with 9 bases lining up with TRBD1. CDR1 is SGDLS and CDR2 is YYNGEE in the germline V gene. CDR3 length: 17 amino acids. The CDR3 protein is CASSSYPPGQGSHEQYF. Here the CDR3 DNA reads TGTGCCAGCAGCTCATATCCACCGGGACAGGGCTCCCACGAGCAGTACTTC. The full variable domain, its missing parts supplied by reference TRBV9 and TRBJ2-7, is DSGVTQTPKHLITATGQRVTLRCSPRSGDLSVYWYQQSLDQGLQFLIQYYNGEERAKGNILERFSAQQFPDLHSELNLSSLELGDSALYFCASSSYPPGQGSHEQYFGPGTRLTVT.

The chain joins TRBV28 to TRBJ2-5; 9 nucleotides line up with TRBD1. The junction had 14 bases not matched to a gene; V was cut back by 3 bases and J by 9 bases. This CDR3 comprises 16 residues. The germline gives CDR1 MDHEN, CDR2 SYDVKM. The CDR3 DNA reads as TGTGCCAGCAGTTTCGACCGGTCCGGGACAGGGAGGCCCCAGTACTTC. Amino acid sequence: CASSFDRSGTGRPQYF.

This chain links TRBV19 with TRBJ1-3, with D unclear. The CDR3 is 14 residues long. V was cut by 7 bases and J by 0 bases, with 10 bases left in between. Germline CDR1 LNHDA, CDR2 SQIVND (reference sequence). The CDR3 DNA is TGTGCCAGTATTCAGCGGAGCTCTGGAAACACCATATATTTT. Its translation: CASIQRSSGNTIYF.

This chain joins TRBV25-1 and TRBJ1-2; the D is unclear. This CDR3 has 13 amino acids. The ends were cut back, 3 bases at V and 8 bases at J, with 13 bases in the middle. Germline V gives CDR1 MGHDK, CDR2 SYGVNS. CDR3 amino acids: CASSDRTAGGYTF. Here the CDR3 DNA reads TGTGCCAGCAGTGACCGAACAGCGGGGGGCTACACCTTC.

The chain is built from TRBV15 and TRBJ2-3; 11 bases agree with TRBD2. The CDR3 loop spans 17 amino acids. J gave up 2 bases and V 5 bases, and 9 bases lay outside the gene matches. The V gene's germline CDR1 is LNHNV and CDR2 YYDKDF (reference sequence). Here the CDR3 DNA reads TGTGCCACCAGCCTACCCCATAGCGGGGGGGTCACAGATACGCAGTATTTT. The encoded protein is CATSLPHSGGVTDTQYF.

This chain links TRBV14 with TRBJ2-1, with TRBD2 identical over 12 bases. Germline CDR1 SGHDN, CDR2 FVKESK. The length of the CDR3 is 19 residues. The trim removed 2 bases at V and 13 bases at J, leaving 21 bases unmatched. The CDR3 loop reads CASSQFVILERTSGTTQFF. CDR3 DNA: TGTGCCAGCAGCCAATTTGTGATCCTGGAGAGGACTAGCGGGACTACCCAGTTCTTC.

The chain has TRBV10-1 and TRBJ2-3; 11 bases are a match to TRBD2. In germline, CDR1 is WNHNN, CDR2 SYGVQD (reference sequence). The CDR3 has 17 residues. Losses at the gene ends were 2 bases for V and 5 bases for J; bases not matched to a gene: 9. CDR3 residues: CASSEGGSGGDRDTQYF. CDR3 nucleotides: TGCGCCAGCAGTGAGGGTGGTAGCGGGGGGGATCGAGATACGCAGTATTTT.

The genes are TRBV29-1 and TRBJ2-7, with D possibly matching TRBD1 (6 bases). This CDR3 region has 13 residues. Germline V CDR1 and CDR2: SQVTM, ANQGSEA. Trimming took 7 bases from V and 1 from J, leaving 14 bases between them. The CDR3 reads CSAGTTFSYEQYF. CDR3 DNA sequence: TGCAGCGCCGGGACAACGTTTTCCTACGAGCAGTACTTC.

This clone was seen a single time. V usage is TRBV14 and J usage is TRBJ1-1; possible D gene TRBD1, 6 bases. The length of the CDR3 is 17 residues. The germline V gene has CDR1 SGHDN and CDR2 FVKESK. The ends were cut back, 2 bases at V and 3 bases at J, with 19 bases in the middle. The CDR3 spells CASSQFGGSSGDTEAFF. CDR3 bases: TGTGCCAGCAGCCAATTCGGTGGGAGCTCAGGGGACACTGAAGCTTTCTTT.

The chain employs TRBV23-1 and TRBJ1-2; 12 bases align to TRBD1. TRBV23-1 is marked as an open reading frame, function uncertain. The CDR3 covers 17 residues. J lost 6 bases, V lost 4 bases, and 12 bases had no gene match. The CDR3 here is CASSPSPPGQGAHGYTF. DNA of the CDR3: TGCGCCAGCAGTCCTTCCCCCCCGGGACAGGGGGCCCATGGCTACACCTTC.

This clone occurred once. The chain joins TRBV5-1 to TRBJ2-4; 9 nucleotides agree with TRBD2. Germline lookup yields CDR1 SGHRS and CDR2 YFSETQ. The J segment lost 0 bases and the V segment lost 4 bases, leaving 14 bases of the junction unmatched. This CDR3 is built from 19 residues. The CDR3 nucleotides read TGCGCCAGCAGCCCTAGAGGGATAGCGGGGGATCTAGCCAAAAACATTCAGTACTTC. This codes for CASSPRGIAGDLAKNIQYF.

The chain couples TRBV5-5 to TRBJ1-1, with TRBD1 matching 7 bases. This CDR3 is 13 amino acids long. The germline CDR1 and CDR2 sequences are SGHKS and YYEKEE (reference sequence). Trimming cost V 4 bases and J 4 bases; bases outside gene matches: 4. CDR3 protein: CASSPDRATEAFF. In DNA, the CDR3 is TGTGCCAGCAGCCCCGACAGGGCCACTGAAGCTTTCTTT.

V and J are TRBV7-8 and TRBJ2-7, with D possibly matching TRBD2 (6 bases). V was trimmed by 5 bases and J by 5 bases, leaving 22 bases between them. CDR1 is SGHVS and CDR2 is FQNEAQ in the germline V gene. The CDR3 length is 16 residues. The DNA for the CDR3 is TGTGCCAGCAGCCCCTCGCGACTAGTGGTTAGGGACGAGCAGTACTTC. It translates to CASSPSRLVVRDEQYF.

V and J are TRBV6-5 and TRBJ2-1, with 9 nucleotides matching TRBD1. Germline CDR1 and CDR2: MNHEY and SVGAGI. There are 16 residues in the CDR3. J gave up 6 bases and V 0 bases, and 6 bases lay outside the gene matches. The CDR3 bases are TGTGCCAGCAGTTACTCGTCCAGGACAGGGGTCAATGAGCAGTTCTTC. It codes for CASSYSSRTGVNEQFF.

This clone has a single count. V and J are TRBV7-8 and TRBJ2-1, with a weak D call TRBD2 (6 bases). Germline values: CDR1 SGHVS, CDR2 FQNEAQ. The CDR3 has 14 amino acids. V lost 5 bases and J 9 bases, leaving 17 bases between the germline ends. The CDR3 DNA sequence: TGTGCCAGCAGCGTAGGTCGGTTCGGGGGTGAGCAGTTCTTC. Protein product: CASSVGRFGGEQFF.

The gene calls are TRBV5-6 and TRBJ2-7; D remains ambiguous. Per germline, CDR1 SGHDT and CDR2 YYEEEE. V was pared by 0 bases and J by 6 bases, with 10 bases between. The CDR3 length is 13 residues. The CDR3 loop reads CASSLGRSGEQYF. For the CDR3, the DNA is TGTGCCAGCAGCTTGGGTCGTTCGGGCGAGCAGTACTTC. Drawing the rest from reference TRBV5-6 and TRBJ2-7, the complete variable domain is DAGVTQSPTHLIKTRGQQVTLRCSPKSGHDTVSWYQQALGQGPQFIFQYYEEEERQRGNFPDRFSGHQFPNYSSELNVNALLLGDSALYLCASSLGRSGEQYFGPGTRLTVT.

The chain recombines TRBV19 with TRBJ2-7; D possibly corresponds to TRBD1 (6 bases). The CDR3 is made up of 16 amino acids. Trimming shortened V by 3 bases and J by 3 bases, and 18 bases separated the two germline ends. Per germline, CDR1 LNHDA and CDR2 SQIVND (reference sequence). This CDR3 reads CASSISHRALSYEQYF. As DNA, the CDR3 is TGTGCCAGTAGTATTTCACACAGGGCTTTGAGCTACGAGCAGTACTTC.